The 17 T cell receptor beta chains presented below share a single source sample, sequenced in a study of radiotherapy plus CTLA-4 blockade in lung cancer. Sequencing was performed with immunoSEQ multiplex PCR; in TCRdb, only in-frame clones are kept and a portion is missing. The table records roughly 100,000 clones, over 75% of them present only once. The material was peripheral blood, obtained from a patient treated with radiotherapy plus ipilimumab. These receptors originate from a human donor with non-small cell lung cancer that progressed on radiotherapy plus ipilimumab. Some clones in this sample may be carry-over from other donors' samples.

The genes are TRBV2 and TRBJ2-1, with no clear D. V was pared by 5 bases and J by 7 bases, with 15 bases between. Looked up from germline, CDR1 is SNHLY and CDR2 is FYNNEI. The CDR3 contains 14 residues. The CDR3 nucleotides are TGTGCCAGCAGTAAAAGCCATTTAGTTAATGAGCAGTTCTTC. Translation gives CASSKSHLVNEQFF.

This clone was observed a few times. The chain uses TRBV5-1 and TRBJ2-1; the D gene could be TRBD1 or TRBD2 (5 bases each). V lost 4 bases, J lost 6 bases, and 11 bases lay in between. The germline V gene encodes CDR1 SGHRS and CDR2 YFSETQ. This CDR3 has 13 residues. The CDR3 coding sequence is TGCGCCAGCAGCAGCCTTGGGGGCAATGAGCAGTTCTTC. Translation gives CASSSLGGNEQFF.

This clone was found a few times. The V gene is TRBV7-2, the J gene TRBJ2-7; a possible D gene is TRBD2 (6 bases). CDR3 length equals 12 residues. Germline V gene data show CDR1 as SGHTA and CDR2 as FQGNSA. The V and J ends lost 5 bases and 6 bases respectively, with 11 bases between them. The CDR3 bases are TGTGCCAGCAGCACCCAGGGAGGCGAGCAGTACTTC. It encodes CASSTQGGEQYF.

CDR3 sequence: CASSFLGQGGTEAFF. The CDR3 DNA is TGTGCCAGCAGTTTTTTGGGGCAGGGGGGCACTGAAGCTTTCTTT. The chain uses TRBV6-5 and TRBJ1-1; 7 bases agree with TRBD1. Germline CDR1 MNHEY, CDR2 SVGAGI. This CDR3 contains 15 residues. V shed 4 bases and J 4 bases; nucleotides not matched to a gene: 9.

The rearrangement links TRBV7-9 to TRBJ2-1, with 7 positions matching TRBD1. This CDR3 comprises 15 residues. From germline, CDR1 is SEHNR and CDR2 FQNEAQ (reference sequence). V lost 5 bases to trimming and J lost 9 bases; unmatched junction nucleotides: 13. The chain's CDR3 is CASSQTGKQIGEQFF. CDR3 sequence (DNA): TGTGCCAGCAGCCAGACAGGGAAGCAAATCGGTGAGCAGTTCTTC.

The chain is built from TRBV18 and TRBJ1-5; D is uncertain. CDR3 length equals 17 residues. V lost 6 bases and J 7 bases, leaving 25 bases between the germline ends. CDR1 is KGHSH and CDR2 is LQKENI in the germline V gene. For the CDR3, the DNA is TGTGCCAGCTCGGGTGGCGGCGGTGGAGGGTTGGGGCAGCCCCAGCATTTT. Protein product: CASSGGGGGGLGQPQHF.

Only one count was recorded for this clone. This chain joins TRBV5-1 and TRBJ1-3; perhaps TRBD1 as D (5 bases). The CDR3 covers 16 residues. Trimming shortened V by 1 base and J by 0 bases, and 11 bases separated the two germline ends. In germline, CDR1 is SGHRS, CDR2 YFSETQ. The CDR3 region has the DNA TGCGCCAGCAGCTTGATTCAGGGAGACTCTGGAAACACCATATATTTT. Translation: CASSLIQGDSGNTIYF.

In this sample, this clone turned up once. The junction does not match germline at one end; this may be a read error. The chain couples TRBV7-2 to TRBJ2-3; D is uncertain. The CDR3 is made up of 13 amino acids. The V gene's germline CDR1 is SGHTA and CDR2 FQGNSA. CDR3 sequence reads: CASRLVGTDTQYF. The CDR3 region has the DNA TGTGCCAGCCGCTTGGTGGGGACAGATACGCAGTATTTT.

CDR3 region: CASSIGGLNSNQPQHF. The CDR3 region has the DNA TGTGCCAGTAGTATAGGGGGGTTGAATAGCAATCAGCCCCAGCATTTT. The chain couples TRBV19 to TRBJ1-5; D is perhaps TRBD1 (5 bases). Trimming stripped 1 base from V and 0 bases from J, with 10 bases between. CDR3 length: 16 residues. Germline V gene data show CDR1 as LNHDA and CDR2 as SQIVND (reference sequence). The whole variable domain, filled in from reference TRBV19 and TRBJ1-5, reads DGGITQSPKYLFRKEGQNVTLSCEQNLNHDAMYWYRQDPGQGLRLIYYSQIVNDFQKGDIAEGYSVSREKKESFPLTVTSAQKNPTAFYLCASSIGGLNSNQPQHFGDGTRLSIL.

This chain joins TRBV9 and TRBJ2-5; TRBD1 matches 7 bases. The CDR3 has 13 amino acids. Germline CDR1 is SGDLS and CDR2 is YYNGEE. The trim removed 3 bases at V and 4 bases at J, leaving 3 bases unmatched. The CDR3 here is CASSGTGGETQYF. DNA for the CDR3: TGTGCCAGCAGCGGGACAGGCGGAGAGACCCAGTACTTC.

This clone was seen a handful of times. V and J are TRBV7-6 and TRBJ2-1; 14 bases align to TRBD2. The CDR3 totals 16 residues. Germline V CDR1 and CDR2: SGHVS, FNYEAQ. Trimming at V came to 5 bases and at J to 7 bases, leaving 7 bases not matched to a gene. CDR3: CASSVGGTSGGNEQFF. DNA of the CDR3: TGTGCCAGCAGCGTAGGCGGGACTAGCGGGGGTAATGAGCAGTTCTTC.

The chain has TRBV19 and TRBJ2-3; 10 nucleotides match TRBD2. The CDR3 loop spans 17 amino acids. V was clipped by 5 bases and J by 4 bases; unmatched bases: 12. The germline V gene encodes CDR1 LNHDA and CDR2 SQIVND (reference sequence). In DNA form, the CDR3 reads TGTGCCAGTAGTGGTCGTGGAGCGGGGGGGCTCGCAGATACGCAGTATTTT. Residues: CASSGRGAGGLADTQYF.

J is TRBJ1-2 and V is TRBV4-1, with D perhaps TRBD1 (6 bases). Germline-derived CDR1 and CDR2 are MGHRA and YSYEKL. The CDR3 spans 15 residues. V was cut by 0 bases and J by 4 bases, with 12 bases left in between. The CDR3 nucleotides are TGCGCCAGCAGCCAAGATGGGCAGGGGAGCTATGGCTACACCTTC. The encoded protein is CASSQDGQGSYGYTF.

In regard to this clone: The junction differs from germline at one of its ends, possibly a read error. J is TRBJ2-3 and V is TRBV7-7; maybe TRBD2 (5 bases). This CDR3 is built from 16 residues. Germline V gives CDR1 SSHAT, CDR2 FNYEAQ (reference sequence). CDR3 amino acids: CASSPTEGEGPDTQYF. The CDR3 nucleotides read TGTGCTAGCAGCCCAACCGAGGGAGAGGGCCCAGATACGCAGTATTTT. Variable domain in full (rest from reference TRBV7-7 and TRBJ2-3): GAGVSQSPRYKVTKRGQDVTLRCDPISSHATLYWYQQALGQGPEFLTYFNYEAQPDKSGLPSDRFSAERPEGSISTLTIQRTEQRDSAMYRCASSPTEGEGPDTQYFGPGTRLTVL.

The chain has TRBV7-2 and TRBJ2-1, with D possibly matching TRBD2 (6 bases). The ends were cut back, 5 bases at V and 8 bases at J, with 10 bases in the middle. The CDR3 runs to 12 residues. CDR1 is SGHTA and CDR2 is FQGNSA in the germline V gene. CDR3 amino acids: CASSPRRDEQFF. The DNA for the CDR3 is TGTGCCAGCAGCCCCAGGAGGGATGAGCAGTTCTTC. Variable domain in full (rest from reference TRBV7-2 and TRBJ2-1): GAGVSQSPSNKVTEKGKDVELRCDPISGHTALYWYRQSLGQGLEFLIYFQGNSAPDKSGLPSDRFSAERTGGSVSTLTIQRTQQEDSAVYLCASSPRRDEQFFGPGTRLTVL.

This clone turned up a few times. The rearrangement uses TRBV6-6 and TRBJ1-2, with D unresolved. Trimming shortened V by 1 base and J by 5 bases, and 2 bases separated the two germline ends. CDR3 length: 11 residues. Germline V gives CDR1 MNHNY, CDR2 SVGAGI (reference sequence). The CDR3 DNA reads TGTGCCAGCAGTTACTGGTATGGCTACACCTTC. Its translation is CASSYWYGYTF.

For the CDR3, the DNA is TGTGCCTGGAGTCCGGGACTTGCGTACGAGCAGTACTTC. Protein: CAWSPGLAYEQYF. The V gene is TRBV30, the J gene TRBJ2-7, with D possibly being TRBD2 (6 bases). The V gene lost 2 bases and the J gene lost 4 bases, with 12 bases spanning the gap. Germline assignment: CDR1 GTSNPN and CDR2 SVGIG (reference sequence). The CDR3 totals 13 residues.